The 5 T cell receptor beta chains in this list originate from one sample, sequenced in a study of OX40 agonist ivuxolimab in advanced cancers. Here immunoSEQ multiplex PCR was the method, and the copy in TCRdb shows in-frame clones only, minus some. The sample records 13,000 to 15,000 clones, around nine tenths being singletons. This material consisted of CD4+ or CD8+ T cells sorted from blood, taken in a trial of the OX40 agonist ivuxolimab. These receptors were taken from an adult with an advanced solid tumor such as melanoma, head and neck, liver or kidney cancer.

This clone appeared a few times. An end of the junction differs from the germline gene, which may be a read error. The rearrangement joins TRBV29-1 to TRBJ1-5; maybe TRBD1 (6 bases). The CDR3 runs 11 residues. The V gene's germline CDR1 is SQVTM and CDR2 ANQGSEA. This chain's CDR3 is CSVEGGGARDF. CDR3 coding DNA: TGCAGCGTTGAAGGTGGGGGGGCCCGGGATTTT. Filled out from reference TRBV29-1 and TRBJ1-5, the complete variable domain reads SAVISQKPSRDICQRGTSLTIQCQVDSQVTMMFWYRQQPGQSLTLIATANQGSEATYESGFVIDKFPISRPNLTFSTLTVSNMSPEDSSIYLCSVEGGGARDFGDGTRLSIL.

The chain recombines TRBV6-5 with TRBJ2-5; maybe TRBD1 (6 bases). This CDR3 region has 15 residues. Germline V gene lookup returns CDR1 MNHEY and CDR2 SVGAGI. Trimming took 3 bases from V and 5 from J, leaving 16 bases between them. CDR3: CASSYSAGARETQYF. The CDR3 bases are TGTGCCAGCAGTTATTCCGCAGGGGCACGGGAGACCCAGTACTTC.

The CDR3 loop reads CASSPPSAGANVLTF. CDR3 nucleotides: TGTGCCAGCAGCCCGCCCTCCGCTGGGGCCAACGTCCTGACTTTC. The chain uses TRBV7-8 and TRBJ2-6; D not resolved. Germline lookup yields CDR1 SGHVS and CDR2 FQNEAQ. The germline V and J ends were trimmed by 5 bases and 2 bases, with 10 bases remaining between them. The CDR3 sequence is 15 residues long.

The CDR3 nucleotides are TGTGCCAGCAGCTTACCGGCCCCCATCAATGAGCAGTTCTTC. The encoded protein is CASSLPAPINEQFF. The chain recombines TRBV7-9 with TRBJ2-1; no clear D gene. CDR3 length: 14 residues. Trimming shortened V by 2 bases and J by 6 bases, and 11 bases separated the two germline ends. CDR1 is SEHNR, CDR2 FQNEAQ, per germline (reference sequence). Complete variable domain (other parts from reference TRBV7-9 and TRBJ2-1): DTGVSQNPRHKITKRGQNVTFRCDPISEHNRLYWYRQTLGQGPEFLTYFQNEAQLEKSRLLSDRFSAERPKGSFSTLEIQRTEQGDSAMYLCASSLPAPINEQFFGPGTRLTVL.

CDR3 DNA sequence: TGTGCCAGCACCTCAGGGGGTTACTATGGCTACACCTTC. It encodes CASTSGGYYGYTF. J is TRBJ1-2 and V is TRBV6-1, with 7 bases identical to TRBD1. Germline CDR1 reads MNHNS; CDR2 reads SASEGT. Trimming took 7 bases from V and 3 from J; bases not matched to a gene: 5. The CDR3 covers 13 residues.